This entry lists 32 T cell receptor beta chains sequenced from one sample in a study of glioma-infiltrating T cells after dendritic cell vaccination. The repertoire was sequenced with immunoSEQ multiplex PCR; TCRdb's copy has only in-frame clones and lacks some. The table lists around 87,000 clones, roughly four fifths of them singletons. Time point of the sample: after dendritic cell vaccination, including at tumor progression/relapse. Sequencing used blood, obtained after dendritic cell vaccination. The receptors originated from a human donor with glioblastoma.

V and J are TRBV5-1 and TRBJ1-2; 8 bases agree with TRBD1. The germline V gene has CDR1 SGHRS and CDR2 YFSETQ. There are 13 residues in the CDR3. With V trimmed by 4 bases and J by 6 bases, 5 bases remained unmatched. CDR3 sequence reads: CASSPTGEDGYTF. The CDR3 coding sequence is TGCGCCAGCAGCCCGACAGGGGAGGATGGCTACACCTTC.

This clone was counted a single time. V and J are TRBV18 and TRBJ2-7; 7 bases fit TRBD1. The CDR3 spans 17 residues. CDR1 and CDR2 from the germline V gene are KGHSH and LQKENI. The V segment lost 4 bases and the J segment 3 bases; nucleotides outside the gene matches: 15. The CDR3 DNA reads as TGTGCCAGCTCACAGGGCCTTCCGACAGGGAGCGACTACGAGCAGTACTTC. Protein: CASSQGLPTGSDYEQYF.

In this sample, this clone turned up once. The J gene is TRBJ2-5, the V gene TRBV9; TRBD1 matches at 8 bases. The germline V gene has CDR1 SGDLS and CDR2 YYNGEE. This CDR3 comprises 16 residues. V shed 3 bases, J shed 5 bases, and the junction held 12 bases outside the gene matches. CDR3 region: CASSAYGQGAQETQYF. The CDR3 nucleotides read TGTGCCAGCAGCGCCTATGGACAGGGAGCTCAGGAGACCCAGTACTTC.

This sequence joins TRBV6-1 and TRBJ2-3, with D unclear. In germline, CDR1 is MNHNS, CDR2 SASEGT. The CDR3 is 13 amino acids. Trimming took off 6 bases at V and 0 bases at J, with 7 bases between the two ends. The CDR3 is CASRTTSTDTQYF. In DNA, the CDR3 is TGTGCCAGCAGGACGACTAGCACAGATACGCAGTATTTT.

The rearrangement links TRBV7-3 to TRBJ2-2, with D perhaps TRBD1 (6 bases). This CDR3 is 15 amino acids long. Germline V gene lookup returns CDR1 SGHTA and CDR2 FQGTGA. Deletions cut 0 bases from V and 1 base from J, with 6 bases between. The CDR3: CASSLTGQNTGELFF. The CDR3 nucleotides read TGTGCCAGCAGCTTAACGGGACAGAACACCGGGGAGCTGTTTTTT.

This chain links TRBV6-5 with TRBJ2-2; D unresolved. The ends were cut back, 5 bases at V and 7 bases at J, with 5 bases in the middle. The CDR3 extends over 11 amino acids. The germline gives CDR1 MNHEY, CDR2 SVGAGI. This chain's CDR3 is CASSKSGELFF. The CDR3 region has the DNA TGTGCCAGCAGTAAGAGCGGGGAGCTGTTTTTT.

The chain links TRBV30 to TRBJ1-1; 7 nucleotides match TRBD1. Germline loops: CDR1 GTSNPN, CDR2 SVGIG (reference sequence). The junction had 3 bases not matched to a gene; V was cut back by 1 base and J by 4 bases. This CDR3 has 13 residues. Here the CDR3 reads CAWSATGSTEAFF. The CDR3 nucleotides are TGTGCCTGGAGTGCGACAGGGAGCACTGAAGCTTTCTTT.

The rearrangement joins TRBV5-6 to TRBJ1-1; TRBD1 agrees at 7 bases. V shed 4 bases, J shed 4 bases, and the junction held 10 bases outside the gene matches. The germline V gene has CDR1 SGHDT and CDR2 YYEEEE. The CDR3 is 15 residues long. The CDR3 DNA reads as TGTGCCAGCAGCCCCACAGGGGAACTAATCACTGAAGCTTTCTTT. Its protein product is CASSPTGELITEAFF.

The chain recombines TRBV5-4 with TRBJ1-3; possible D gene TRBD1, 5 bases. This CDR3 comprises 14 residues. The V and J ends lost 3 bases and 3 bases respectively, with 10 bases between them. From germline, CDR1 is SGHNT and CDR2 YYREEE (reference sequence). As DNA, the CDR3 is TGTGCCAGCAGCTCCGGGGGTGATGGAAACACCATATATTTT. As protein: CASSSGGDGNTIYF.

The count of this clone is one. CDR3 sequence: CASSLLGGNTEAFF. In DNA, the CDR3 is TGTGCCAGCAGCCTACTAGGGGGTAACACTGAAGCTTTCTTT. The rearrangement joins TRBV6-5 to TRBJ1-1; D possibly corresponds to TRBD1 (6 bases). V was pared by 6 bases and J by 2 bases, with 13 bases between. Germline V gene lookup returns CDR1 MNHEY and CDR2 SVGAGI. The CDR3 consists of 14 residues.

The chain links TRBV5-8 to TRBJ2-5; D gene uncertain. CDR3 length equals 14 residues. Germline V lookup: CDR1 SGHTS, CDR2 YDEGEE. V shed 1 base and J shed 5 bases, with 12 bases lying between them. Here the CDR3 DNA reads TGTGCCAGCAGCTTGCGAATCCAGAGGGAGACCCAGTACTTC. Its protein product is CASSLRIQRETQYF.

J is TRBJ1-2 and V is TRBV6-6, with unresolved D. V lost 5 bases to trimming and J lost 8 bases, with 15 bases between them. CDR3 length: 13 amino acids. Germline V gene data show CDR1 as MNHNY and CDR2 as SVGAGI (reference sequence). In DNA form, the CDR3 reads TGTGCCAGCAGTGCCCTCCAGGCTGGGGGCTACACCTTC. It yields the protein CASSALQAGGYTF.

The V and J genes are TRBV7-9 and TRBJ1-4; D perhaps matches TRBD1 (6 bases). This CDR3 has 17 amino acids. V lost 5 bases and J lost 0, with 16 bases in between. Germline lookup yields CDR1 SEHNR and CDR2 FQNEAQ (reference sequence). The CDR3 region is CASSRATGTTTNEKLFF. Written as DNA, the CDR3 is TGTGCCAGCAGCCGGGCTACCGGGACAACAACTAATGAAAAACTGTTTTTT.

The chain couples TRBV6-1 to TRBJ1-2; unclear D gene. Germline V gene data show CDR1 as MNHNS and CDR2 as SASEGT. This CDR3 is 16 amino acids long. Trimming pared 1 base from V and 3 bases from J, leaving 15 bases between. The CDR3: CASSEGGPLSYYGYTF. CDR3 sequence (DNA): TGTGCCAGCAGTGAAGGAGGGCCCCTAAGCTACTATGGCTACACCTTC.

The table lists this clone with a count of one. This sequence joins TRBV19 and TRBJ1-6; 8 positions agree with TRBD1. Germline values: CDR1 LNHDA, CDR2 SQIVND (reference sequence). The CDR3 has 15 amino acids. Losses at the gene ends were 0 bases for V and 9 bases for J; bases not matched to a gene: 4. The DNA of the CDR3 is TGTGCCAGTAGTATAGAGTCAGGGGGCAGTTCACCCCTCCACTTT. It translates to CASSIESGGSSPLHF.

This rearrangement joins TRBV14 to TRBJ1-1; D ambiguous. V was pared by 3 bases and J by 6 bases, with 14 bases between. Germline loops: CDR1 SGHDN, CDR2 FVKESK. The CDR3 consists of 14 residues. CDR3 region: CASSQRHPFAEAFF. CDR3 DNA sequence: TGTGCCAGCAGCCAGAGACACCCGTTCGCTGAAGCTTTCTTT. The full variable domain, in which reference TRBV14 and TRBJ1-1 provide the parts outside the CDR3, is EAGVTQFPSHSVIEKGQTVTLRCDPISGHDNLYWYRRVMGKEIKFLLHFVKESKQDESGMPNNRFLAERTGGTYSTLKVQPAELEDSGVYFCASSQRHPFAEAFFGQGTRLTVV.

The CDR3 DNA sequence: TGTGCCATCAGTGAGTCACAGGGGGGAAGTGCTGAAGCTTTCTTT. Amino acids: CAISESQGGSAEAFF. The chain carries TRBV10-3 and TRBJ1-1; 8 bases line up with TRBD1. This CDR3 region has 15 residues. V lost 0 bases, J lost 6 bases, and 6 bases stayed unmatched. Germline values: CDR1 ENHRY, CDR2 SYGVKD.

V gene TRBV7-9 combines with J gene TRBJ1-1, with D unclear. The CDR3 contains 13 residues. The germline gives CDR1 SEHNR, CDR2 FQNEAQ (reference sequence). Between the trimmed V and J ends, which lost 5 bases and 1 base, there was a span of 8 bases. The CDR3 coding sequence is TGTGCCAGCAGCCCGGTCGGGAACACTGAAGCTTTCTTT. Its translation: CASSPVGNTEAFF. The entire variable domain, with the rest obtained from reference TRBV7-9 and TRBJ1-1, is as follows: DTGVSQNPRHKITKRGQNVTFRCDPISEHNRLYWYRQTLGQGPEFLTYFQNEAQLEKSRLLSDRFSAERPKGSFSTLEIQRTEQGDSAMYLCASSPVGNTEAFFGQGTRLTVV.

The DNA of the CDR3 is TGTGCCAGCAGCTTAAATGGGCTAGCAACTACAGATACGCAGTATTTT. Its protein product is CASSLNGLATTDTQYF. The chain recombines TRBV7-8 with TRBJ2-3; D possibly corresponds to TRBD2 (5 bases). The V end was cut by 2 bases, the J end by 3 bases, with 15 bases between. There are 16 residues in the CDR3. The germline V gene encodes CDR1 SGHVS and CDR2 FQNEAQ.

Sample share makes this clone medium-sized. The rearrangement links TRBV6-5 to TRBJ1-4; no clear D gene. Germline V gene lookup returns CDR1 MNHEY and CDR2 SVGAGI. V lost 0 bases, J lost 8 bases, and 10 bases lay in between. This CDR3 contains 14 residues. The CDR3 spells CASSYSISREKLFF. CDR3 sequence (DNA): TGTGCCAGCAGTTACTCGATATCCAGGGAAAAACTGTTTTTT.

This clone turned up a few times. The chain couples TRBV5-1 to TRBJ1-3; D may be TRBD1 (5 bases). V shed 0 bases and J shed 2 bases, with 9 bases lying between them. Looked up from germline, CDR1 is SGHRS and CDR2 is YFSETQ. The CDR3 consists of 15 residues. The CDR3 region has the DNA TGCGCCAGCAGCTTGGAGACGGGGGCTGGAAACACCATATATTTT. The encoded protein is CASSLETGAGNTIYF.

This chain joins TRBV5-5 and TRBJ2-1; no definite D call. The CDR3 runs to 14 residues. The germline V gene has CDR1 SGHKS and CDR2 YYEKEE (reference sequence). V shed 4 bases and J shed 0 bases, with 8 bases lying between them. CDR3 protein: CASSPPYSYNEQFF. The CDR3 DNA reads TGTGCCAGCAGCCCCCCCTACTCCTACAATGAGCAGTTCTTC.

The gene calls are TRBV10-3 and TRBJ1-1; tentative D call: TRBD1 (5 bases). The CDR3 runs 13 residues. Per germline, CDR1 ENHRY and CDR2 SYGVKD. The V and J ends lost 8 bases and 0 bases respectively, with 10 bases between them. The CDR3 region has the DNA TGTGCCATCGGGGGGGGGTTGAACACTGAAGCTTTCTTT. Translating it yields CAIGGGLNTEAFF.

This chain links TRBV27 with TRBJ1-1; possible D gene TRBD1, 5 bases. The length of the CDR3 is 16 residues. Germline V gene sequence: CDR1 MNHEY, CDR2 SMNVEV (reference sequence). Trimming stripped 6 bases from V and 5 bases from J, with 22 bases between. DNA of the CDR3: TGTGCCAGCAGGCAAAATTCTCGACCGGGGGGAACTGAAGCTTTCTTT. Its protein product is CASRQNSRPGGTEAFF.

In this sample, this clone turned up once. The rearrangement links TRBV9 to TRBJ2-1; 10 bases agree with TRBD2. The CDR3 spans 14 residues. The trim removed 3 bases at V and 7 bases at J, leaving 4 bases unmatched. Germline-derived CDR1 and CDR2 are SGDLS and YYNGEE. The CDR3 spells CASSATSGENEQFF. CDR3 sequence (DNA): TGTGCCAGCAGCGCCACTAGCGGGGAGAATGAGCAGTTCTTC.

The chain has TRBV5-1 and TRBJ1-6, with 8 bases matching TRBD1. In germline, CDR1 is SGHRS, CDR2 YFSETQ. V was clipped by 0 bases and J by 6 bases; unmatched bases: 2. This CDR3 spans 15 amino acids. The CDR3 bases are TGCGCCAGCAGCTTGGGACAGGGGCCTAATTCACCCCTCCACTTT. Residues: CASSLGQGPNSPLHF.

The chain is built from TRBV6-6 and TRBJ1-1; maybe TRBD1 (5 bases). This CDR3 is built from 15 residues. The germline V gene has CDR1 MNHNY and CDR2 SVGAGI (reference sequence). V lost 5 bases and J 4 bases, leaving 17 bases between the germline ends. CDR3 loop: CASSRREDSGTEAFF. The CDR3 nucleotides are TGTGCCAGCAGTCGCAGGGAGGATTCGGGCACTGAAGCTTTCTTT.

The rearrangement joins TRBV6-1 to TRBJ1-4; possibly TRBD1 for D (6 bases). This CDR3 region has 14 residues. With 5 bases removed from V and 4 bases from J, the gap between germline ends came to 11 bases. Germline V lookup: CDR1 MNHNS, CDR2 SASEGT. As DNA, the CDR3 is TGTGCCAGCAGTAAAGGACAGAATAATGAAAAACTGTTTTTT. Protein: CASSKGQNNEKLFF.

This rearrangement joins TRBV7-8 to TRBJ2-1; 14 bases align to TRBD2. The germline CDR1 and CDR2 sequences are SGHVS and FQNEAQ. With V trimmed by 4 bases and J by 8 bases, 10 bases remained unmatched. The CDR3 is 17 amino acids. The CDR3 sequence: CASSYTRTSGGLDEQFF. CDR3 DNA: TGTGCCAGCAGCTATACTCGGACTAGCGGGGGGTTGGATGAGCAGTTCTTC. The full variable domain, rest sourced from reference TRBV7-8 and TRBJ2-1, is GAGVSQSPRYKVAKRGQDVALRCDPISGHVSLFWYQQALGQGPEFLTYFQNEAQLDKSGLPSDRFFAERPEGSVSTLKIQRTQQEDSAVYLCASSYTRTSGGLDEQFFGPGTRLTVL.

The CDR3 loop reads CASSQAGDSYNEQFF. CDR3 nucleotide sequence: TGCGCCAGCAGTCAAGCGGGGGACTCCTACAATGAGCAGTTCTTC. This rearrangement joins TRBV5-1 to TRBJ2-1, with TRBD2 matching 8 bases. V lost 5 bases and J lost 0; bases outside the gene matches: 4. This CDR3 is built from 15 residues. CDR1 is SGHRS and CDR2 is YFSETQ in the germline V gene.

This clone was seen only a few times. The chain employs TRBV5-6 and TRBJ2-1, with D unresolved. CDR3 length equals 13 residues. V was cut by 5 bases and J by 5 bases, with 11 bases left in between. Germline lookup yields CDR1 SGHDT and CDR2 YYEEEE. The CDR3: CASREGRNNEQFF. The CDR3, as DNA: TGTGCCAGCAGAGAAGGCAGGAACAATGAGCAGTTCTTC.

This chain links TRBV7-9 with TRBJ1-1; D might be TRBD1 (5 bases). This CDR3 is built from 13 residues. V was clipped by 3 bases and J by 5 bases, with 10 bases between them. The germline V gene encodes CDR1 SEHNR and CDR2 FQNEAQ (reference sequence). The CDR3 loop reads CASSFPQGTEAFF. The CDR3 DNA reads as TGTGCCAGCAGCTTCCCCCAGGGAACTGAAGCTTTCTTT.